The 10 T cell receptor beta chains below come from one sample, sequenced in a study of T cells in Graves' hyperthyroidism and ophthalmopathy. The source material, RNA transcripts, was used to amplify TCR beta CDR3 regions. Carried out on the TCR CDR3, a first-round RT-PCR used the HTBI primer set. From the multiplex PCR reads, TCRdb called clonotypes with MiXCR, one entry per CDR3 protein. The table includes roughly 500,000 distinct CDR3 sequences, approximately 25% detected once. The material sequenced was blood. The source is a woman aged 25 to 39 with Graves' ophthalmopathy.

This clonotype was seen only a few times. This clone may be a read error of a much larger clone one base away. The rearrangement joins TRBV11-2 to TRBJ2-6, with D possibly matching TRBD2 (6 bases). The germline V gene has CDR1 SGHAT and CDR2 FQNNGV. The CDR3 sequence is 16 residues long. CDR3 sequence reads: CASSLMGLSGAYVLTF. For the CDR3, the DNA is TGTGCCAGCAGCTTAATGGGACTCTCTGGGGCCTACGTCCTGACTTTC.

The sample holds many counts of this clonotype. CDR3 loop: CATSRTGLLDGYTF. In nucleotides, the CDR3 is TGTGCCACCAGCAGGACGGGGCTATTAGATGGCTACACCTTC. The V gene is TRBV15, the J gene TRBJ1-2; a possible D gene is TRBD1 (5 bases). This CDR3 region has 14 residues. Per germline, CDR1 LNHNV and CDR2 YYDKDF (reference sequence). The ends were cut back, 3 bases at V and 6 bases at J, with 14 bases in the middle.

The CDR3 here is CSAPGESDTEAFF. The DNA of the CDR3 is TGCAGTGCTCCAGGGGAATCGGACACTGAAGCTTTCTTT. The genes are TRBV20-1 and TRBJ1-1; a possible D gene is TRBD1 (6 bases). Per germline, CDR1 DFQATT and CDR2 SNEGSKA (reference sequence). This CDR3 has 13 amino acids. With 5 bases removed from V and 3 bases from J, the gap between germline ends came to 13 bases.

This clonotype has ten or more counts. The chain has TRBV2 and TRBJ2-5, with TRBD1 matching over 10 bases. CDR1 and CDR2 (germline): SNHLY, FYNNEI. The CDR3 covers 15 residues. J lost 6 bases, V lost 3 bases, and 7 bases had no gene match. Written as DNA, the CDR3 is TGTGCCAGCAGTGATAAGACAGGGGGCGCGAAGACCCAGTACTTC. Encoded protein: CASSDKTGGAKTQYF.

This clonotype has a handful of counts. This chain connects TRBV30 to TRBJ2-2; the D gene is possibly TRBD2 (6 bases). With 4 bases removed from V and 2 bases from J, the gap between germline ends came to 11 bases. The germline gives CDR1 GTSNPN, CDR2 SVGIG (reference sequence). This CDR3 has 14 amino acids. The CDR3 coding sequence is TGTGCCTGGAAGGGACTGATAAACACCGGGGAGCTGTTTTTT. This encodes CAWKGLINTGELFF. The whole variable domain, filled in from reference TRBV30 and TRBJ2-2, reads SQTIHQWPATLVQPVGSPLSLECTVEGTSNPNLYWYRQAAGRGLQLLFYSVGIGQISSEVPQNLSASRPQDRQFILSSKKLLLSDSGFYLCAWKGLINTGELFFGEGSRLTVL.

In this sample, this clonotype turned up many times. The V gene is TRBV3-1, the J gene TRBJ2-4; D gene uncertain. V was shortened by 5 bases and J by 1 base, with 18 bases between the two germline ends. Looked up from germline, CDR1 is LGHDT and CDR2 is YNNKEL (reference sequence). This CDR3 contains 17 residues. CDR3 sequence: CASSSTMTVSAKNIQYF. In nucleotides, the CDR3 is TGTGCCAGCAGCAGCACCATGACGGTCTCGGCCAAAAACATTCAGTACTTC.

The rearrangement joins TRBV30 to TRBJ2-7; weak D call: TRBD1 (6 bases). The germline CDR1 and CDR2 sequences are GTSNPN and SVGIG (reference sequence). Trimming stripped 2 bases from V and 2 bases from J, with 13 bases between. The CDR3 is made up of 14 amino acids. Written as DNA, the CDR3 is TGTGCCTGGAGTTTTGGGACATGGGCCTACGAGCAGTACTTC. Its translation is CAWSFGTWAYEQYF.

The table lists this clonotype with a few counts. Since a much larger clone is just one base distant, this may be a read error. The gene calls are TRBV11-2 and TRBJ2-5, with D unresolved. CDR1 is SGHAT and CDR2 is FQNNGV in the germline V gene. The CDR3 contains 16 residues. The chain's CDR3 is CASSLEFGIDQETRYF. As DNA, the CDR3 is TGTGCCAGCAGCTTAGAGTTTGGGATTGATCAAGAGACCCGGTACTTC.

In this sample, this clonotype turned up many times. The chain joins TRBV6-1 to TRBJ2-4, with D tentatively TRBD1 (8 bases). V was trimmed by 3 bases and J by 11 bases, leaving 20 bases between them. The CDR3 spans 15 residues. In germline, CDR1 is MNHNS, CDR2 SASEGT. The CDR3 sequence is CASSDRTTGGGFQYF. The CDR3 nucleotides are TGTGCCAGCAGTGATAGGACAACAGGGGGAGGGTTTCAGTACTTC.

At least ten counts were recorded for this clonotype. The V gene is TRBV12-3 or TRBV12-4, the J gene TRBJ1-1; no firm D call. V dropped 6 bases and J dropped 2 bases, with 10 bases sitting between them. The length of the CDR3 is 13 residues. The DNA for the CDR3 is TGTGCCAGCAGCCTTAGTATTAACACTGAAGCTTTCTTT. As protein: CASSLSINTEAFF.